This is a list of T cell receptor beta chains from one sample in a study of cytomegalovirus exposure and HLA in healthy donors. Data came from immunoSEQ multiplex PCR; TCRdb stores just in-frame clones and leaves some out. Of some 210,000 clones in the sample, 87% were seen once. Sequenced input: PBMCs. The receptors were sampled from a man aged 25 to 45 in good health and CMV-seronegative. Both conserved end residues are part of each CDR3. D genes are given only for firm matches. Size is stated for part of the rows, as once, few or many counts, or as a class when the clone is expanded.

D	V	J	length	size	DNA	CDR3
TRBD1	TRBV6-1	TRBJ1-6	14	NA	TGTGCCAGCAGTGCCCCGGGACAGGTATCACCCCTCCACTTT	CASSAPGQVSPLHF
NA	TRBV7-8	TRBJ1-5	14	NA	TGTGCCAGCAGCGACAGGTTTGTCAATCAGCCCCAGCATTTT	CASSDRFVNQPQHF
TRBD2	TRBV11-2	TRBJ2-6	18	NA	TGTGCCAGCAGATCAGGACTAGCGGTAAACTCTGGGGCCAACGGCCTGACTTTC	CASRSGLAVNSGANGLTF
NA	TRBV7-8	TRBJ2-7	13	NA	TGTGCCAGCAGCCTTTTAGGGGCCTACGAGCAGTACTTC	CASSLLGAYEQYF
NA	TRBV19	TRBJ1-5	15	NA	TGTGCCAGTAATTCCGTCGGTGGTAGCAATCAGCCCCAGCATTTT	CASNSVGGSNQPQHF
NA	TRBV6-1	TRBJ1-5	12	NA	TGTGCCAGCAGTGGTCCAAATCAGCCCCAGCATTTT	CASSGPNQPQHF
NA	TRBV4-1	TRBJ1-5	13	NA	TGCGCCAGCAGCCGGAGTTTTAATCAGCCCCAGCATTTT	CASSRSFNQPQHF
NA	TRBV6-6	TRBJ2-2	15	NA	TGTGCCAGCAGTTACTTCGGTAGCCTAGGTGGGGAGCTGTTTTTT	CASSYFGSLGGELFF
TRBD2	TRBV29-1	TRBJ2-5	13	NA	TGCAGCGGGGTGGGGGAGGGCTCAGAGACCCAGTACTTC	CSGVGEGSETQYF
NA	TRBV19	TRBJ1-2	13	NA	TGTGCCAGTAGTATAGGGGCGCGCTATGGCTACACCTTC	CASSIGARYGYTF
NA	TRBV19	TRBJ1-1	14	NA	TGTGCCAGTAGTGTTGGCGGGACCCAGGTGGGAGCTTTCTTT	CASSVGGTQVGAFF
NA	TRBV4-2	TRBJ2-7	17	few	TGTGCCAGCAGCGCCCTTGGCTATGACGGGGGTTCCTACGAGCAGTACTTC	CASSALGYDGGSYEQYF
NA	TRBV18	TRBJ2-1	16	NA	TGTGCCAGCTCACCACCGTCGCGGGGTAAAAGCAATGAGCAGTTCTTC	CASSPPSRGKSNEQFF
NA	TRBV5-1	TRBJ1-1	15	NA	TGCGCCAGCAGCTCCCTGGGGGGGATGAACACTGAAGCTTTCTTT	CASSSLGGMNTEAFF
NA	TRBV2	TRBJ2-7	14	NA	TGTGCCAGCAGTGCGGCAGGGGAGGGGTACGAGCAGTACTTC	CASSAAGEGYEQYF